This T cell receptor (beta chain) came from a study of early T cells in non-severe SARS-CoV-2 infection. The CDR3 loop spans 16 amino acids. Germline assignment: CDR1 SNHLY and CDR2 FYNNEI. Attachment of unique molecular identifiers was made to individual cDNA molecules. TCRdb analysed the 5' RACE reads with MiXCR anew, one entry per CDR3 protein. The data contain about 61,000 distinct CDR3 sequences, about 11% of them singletons. This clonotype has at least ten counts. Compared with germline, one end of the junction differs, possibly owing to a read error. Sequencing was performed on whole blood, taken at baseline. This TCR was recovered from an adult who was a healthcare worker with PCR-confirmed SARS-CoV-2 infection or an uninfected control (not recorded which). The donor label of this sample is uncertain. The chain has TRBV2 and TRBJ2-4, with D perhaps matching TRBD2 (7 bases). The CDR3 coding sequence is TGTGCCAGCAGGGAAGGGGGGGCTGCGGCCAAAAACATTCAGTACTTC. As protein: CASREGGAAAKNIQYF.